Following are 2 T cell receptor beta chains from one sample sequenced in a study of CD8+ T cells in alopecia areata (dated by TCRdb to between 2017 and 2018). The library was built by means of the immunoSEQ multiplex PCR assay. RNA was extracted from all samples and reverse transcribed into cDNA as template for TCR sequencing. TCRdb obtained this table from immuneACCESS and retained in-frame rearrangements with V and J assigned. These tables miss some clones; where compared with another copy, unresolved V genes account for less than half of the shortfall, and the remainder is unexplained. For this sample there are fewer than 90,000 clones; roughly 51% appear just once. Clones ranked in the top ten supply approximately 5.3% of the sample. The source material was NKG2D-high CD8+ T cells sorted from blood. According to the study, the label for this sample's cell subset or site signals: sorted CD8+ NKG2D-high blood T cells. The receptors come from a human donor with alopecia areata.

This chain joins TRBV5-1 and TRBJ1-5; D is uncertain. The CDR3 is 14 amino acids. V was cut by 0 bases and J by 2 bases, with 6 bases left in between. Germline CDR1 reads SGHRS; CDR2 reads YFSETQ. The CDR3 here is CASSLAGGNQPQHF. CDR3 DNA sequence: TGCGCCAGCAGCTTGGCGGGAGGCAATCAGCCCCAGCATTTT.

V usage is TRBV4-1 and J usage is TRBJ1-1, with 7 bases aligning to TRBD1. Germline lookup yields CDR1 MGHRA and CDR2 YSYEKL. This CDR3 is 14 amino acids long. The V segment lost 0 bases and the J segment 3 bases; nucleotides outside the gene matches: 1. The CDR3 coding sequence is TGCGCCAGCAGCCAAGACAGGGGGTACACTGAAGCTTTCTTT. Its protein product is CASSQDRGYTEAFF.